The present T cell receptor (beta chain) was sequenced within a study of blood T cells in healthy people across ages. Study context: About one barcoded beta molecule per two T cells was captured by template switching. Notes on the study in general: A roughly linear fall in TCR beta diversity per million T cells was seen with increasing age.

The CDR3 covers 16 residues. CDR1 SGHVS and CDR2 FQNEAQ come from the germline V gene. With 4 bases clipped from V and 1 base from J, the junction kept 8 bases outside the gene matches. Remarks on this clonotype: Its target is not known.

PCR was performed a second time for 7 to 11 cycles using a sample-barcoded 5' primer and a J-beta primer mix. Every individual sample yielded 2.5 million or more paired-end reads (each containing CDR3). Each CDR3 protein gets one entry after TCRdb re-called the 5' RACE reads with MiXCR. The data contain about 1.8 million distinct CDR3 sequences, around half of them singletons. Sample: blood. The sequence was obtained from a woman in her forties in good health. The genes are TRBV7-8 and TRBJ2-7; TRBD2 matches at 9 bases. CDR3 DNA: TGTGCCAGCAGCTACCCCGGGACTAGCAGATCCTACGAGCAGTACTTC. Its protein product is CASSYPGTSRSYEQYF. The complete variable domain, with remaining parts taken from reference TRBV7-8 and TRBJ2-7, reads GAGVSQSPRYKVAKRGQDVALRCDPISGHVSLFWYQQALGQGPEFLTYFQNEAQLDKSGLPSDRFFAERPEGSVSTLKIQRTQQEDSAVYLCASSYPGTSRSYEQYFGPGTRLTVT.